This T cell receptor beta chain was retrieved from a study of blood T cell repertoires in COVID-19. At the level of the study: Donors in the United States, Italy and Spain gave samples during acute or convalescent COVID-19. PBMCs, B-cell-depleted T cells, or T cells were the source of the cDNA or gDNA that made up the material.

The CDR3 is 15 residues long. Losses at the gene ends were 5 bases for V and 3 bases for J; bases not matched to a gene: 9. Germline CDR1 reads LNHDA; CDR2 reads SQIVND (reference sequence). As originally analysed: Estimation of nucleated cell counts relied on the amplification of reference gene primers. Repertoires were generated with immunoSEQ multiplex PCR, while TCRdb's copy carries only in-frame clones and drops some. V and J calls plus clone size are reproduced from that table; the DNA served to infer D and trimming. The top ten clones hold around 25% of a sample with roughly 230,000 clones, roughly 88% of them seen once.

Sample: peripheral blood. The V and J genes are TRBV19 and TRBJ1-2; 7 bases map to TRBD1. The sequence derives from a middle-aged man with acute or convalescent COVID-19. CDR3 coding DNA: TGTGCCAGTAGTCTCCAACGACAGGGTGACTATGGCTACACCTTC. Residues: CASSLQRQGDYGYTF.